This TCR beta chain was documented in a study of glioma-infiltrating T cells after dendritic cell vaccination. Input was around 2.1 ug genomic DNA, or all available if less. Repertoires were generated with immunoSEQ multiplex PCR, while TCRdb's copy carries only in-frame clones and drops some. The sample contains roughly 80,000 clones, approximately 90% of which appear only once. This CDR3 contains 11 residues. CDR1 and CDR2 from the germline V gene are MRHNA and SNTAGT. V dropped 6 bases and J dropped 5; count of bases not matched to a gene: 0. The TCR comes from a human donor with glioblastoma. The chain employs TRBV6-4 and TRBJ1-1, with 7 bases that match TRBD1. The sample here was blood, taken before dendritic cell vaccination. The CDR3 sequence is CASRTGTEAFF. For the CDR3, the DNA is TGTGCCAGCAGGACAGGGACTGAAGCTTTCTTT.